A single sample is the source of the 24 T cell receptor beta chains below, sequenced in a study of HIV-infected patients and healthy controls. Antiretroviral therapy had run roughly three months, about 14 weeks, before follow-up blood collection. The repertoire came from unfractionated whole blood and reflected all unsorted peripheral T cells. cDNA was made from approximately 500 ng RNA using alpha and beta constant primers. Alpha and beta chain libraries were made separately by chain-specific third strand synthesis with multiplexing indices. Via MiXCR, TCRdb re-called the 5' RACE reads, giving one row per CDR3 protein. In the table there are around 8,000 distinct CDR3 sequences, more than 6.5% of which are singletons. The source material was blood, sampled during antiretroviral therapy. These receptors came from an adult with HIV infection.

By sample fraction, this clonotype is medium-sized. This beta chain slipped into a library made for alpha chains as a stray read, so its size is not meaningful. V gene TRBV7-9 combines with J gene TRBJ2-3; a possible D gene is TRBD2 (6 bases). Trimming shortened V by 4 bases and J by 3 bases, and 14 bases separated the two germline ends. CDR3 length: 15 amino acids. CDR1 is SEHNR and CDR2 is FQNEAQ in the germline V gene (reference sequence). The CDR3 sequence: CASSSEGGPTDTQYF. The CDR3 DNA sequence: TGTGCCAGCAGCTCTGAGGGAGGCCCTACAGATACGCAGTATTTT.

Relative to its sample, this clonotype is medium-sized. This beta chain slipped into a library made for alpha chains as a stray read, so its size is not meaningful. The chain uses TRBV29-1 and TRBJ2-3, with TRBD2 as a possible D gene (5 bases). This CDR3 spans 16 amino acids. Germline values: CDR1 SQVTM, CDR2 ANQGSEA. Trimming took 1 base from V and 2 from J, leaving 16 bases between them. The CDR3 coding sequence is TGCAGCGTTGAAGGGTCACTAGTACAAGTCACAGATACGCAGTATTTT. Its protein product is CSVEGSLVQVTDTQYF.

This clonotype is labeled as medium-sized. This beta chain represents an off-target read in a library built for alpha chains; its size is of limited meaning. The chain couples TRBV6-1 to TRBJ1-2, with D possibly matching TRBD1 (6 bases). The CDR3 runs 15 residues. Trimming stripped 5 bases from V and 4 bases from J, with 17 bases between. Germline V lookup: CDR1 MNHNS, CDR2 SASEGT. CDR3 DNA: TGTGCCAGCAGTCCTACTCCTAAAGGGGGCTATGGCTACACCTTC. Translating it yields CASSPTPKGGYGYTF.

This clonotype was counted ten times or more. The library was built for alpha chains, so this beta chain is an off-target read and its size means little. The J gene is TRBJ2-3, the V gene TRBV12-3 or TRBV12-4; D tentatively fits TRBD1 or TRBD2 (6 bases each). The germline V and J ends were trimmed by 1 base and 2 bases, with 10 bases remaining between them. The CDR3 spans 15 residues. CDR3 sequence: CASSLVRGHTDTQYF. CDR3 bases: TGTGCCAGCAGTTTAGTTCGGGGGCACACAGATACGCAGTATTTT.

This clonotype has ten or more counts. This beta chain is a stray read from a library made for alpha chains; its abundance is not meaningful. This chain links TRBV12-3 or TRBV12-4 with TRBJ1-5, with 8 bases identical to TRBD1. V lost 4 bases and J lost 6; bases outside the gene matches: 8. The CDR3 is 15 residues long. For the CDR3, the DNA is TGTGCCAGCAGTTCGGACAGGGTCACACGTCAGCCCCAGCATTTT. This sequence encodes CASSSDRVTRQPQHF.

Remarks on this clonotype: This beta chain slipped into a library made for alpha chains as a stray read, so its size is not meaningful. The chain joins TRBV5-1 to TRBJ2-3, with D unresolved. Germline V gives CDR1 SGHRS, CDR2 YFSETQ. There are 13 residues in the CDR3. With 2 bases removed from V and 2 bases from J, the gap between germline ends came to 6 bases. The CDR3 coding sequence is TGCGCCAGCAGCTTCGCCTACACAGATACGCAGTATTTT. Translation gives CASSFAYTDTQYF.

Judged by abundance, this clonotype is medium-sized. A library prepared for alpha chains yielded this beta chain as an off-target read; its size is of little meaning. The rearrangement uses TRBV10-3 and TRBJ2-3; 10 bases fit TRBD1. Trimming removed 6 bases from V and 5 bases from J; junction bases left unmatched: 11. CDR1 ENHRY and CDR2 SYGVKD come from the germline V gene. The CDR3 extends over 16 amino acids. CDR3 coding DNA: TGTGCCATCAGGGACCGGGACAGGGGCGCTCAAGATACGCAGTATTTT. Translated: CAIRDRDRGAQDTQYF.

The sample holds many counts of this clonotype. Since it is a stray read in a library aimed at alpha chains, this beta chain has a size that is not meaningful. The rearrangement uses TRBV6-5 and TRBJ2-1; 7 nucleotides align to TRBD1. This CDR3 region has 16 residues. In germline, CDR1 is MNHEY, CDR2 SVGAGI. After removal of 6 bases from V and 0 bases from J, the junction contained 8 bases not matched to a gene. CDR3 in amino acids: CASSLDREGSYNEQFF. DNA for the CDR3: TGTGCCAGCAGCTTAGACAGGGAAGGCTCCTACAATGAGCAGTTCTTC.

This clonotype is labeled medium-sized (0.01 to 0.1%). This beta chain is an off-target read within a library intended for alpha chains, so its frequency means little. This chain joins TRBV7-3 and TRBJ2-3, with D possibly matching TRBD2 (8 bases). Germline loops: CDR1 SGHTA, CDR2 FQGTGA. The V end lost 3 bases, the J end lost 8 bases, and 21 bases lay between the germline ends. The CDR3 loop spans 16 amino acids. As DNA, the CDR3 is TGTGCCAGCAGCTTTTCGCTAGCGGGCCCAGGGGGTACGCAGTATTTT. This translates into CASSFSLAGPGGTQYF.

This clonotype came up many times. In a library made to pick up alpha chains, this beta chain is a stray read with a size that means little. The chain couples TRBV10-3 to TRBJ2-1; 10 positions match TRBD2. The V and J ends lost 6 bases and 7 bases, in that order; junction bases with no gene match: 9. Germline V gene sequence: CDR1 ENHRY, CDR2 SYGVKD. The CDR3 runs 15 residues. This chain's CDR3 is CAIRPLAGAENEQFF. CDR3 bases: TGTGCCATCAGGCCTCTAGCGGGAGCGGAAAATGAGCAGTTCTTC.

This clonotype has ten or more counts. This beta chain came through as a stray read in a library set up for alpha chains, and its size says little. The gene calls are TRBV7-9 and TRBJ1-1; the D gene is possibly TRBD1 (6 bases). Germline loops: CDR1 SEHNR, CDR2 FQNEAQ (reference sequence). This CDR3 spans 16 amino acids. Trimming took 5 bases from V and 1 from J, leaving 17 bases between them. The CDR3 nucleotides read TGTGCCAGCAGCCCCCTCCTGACAGGCTCGAACACTGAAGCTTTCTTT. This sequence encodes CASSPLLTGSNTEAFF.

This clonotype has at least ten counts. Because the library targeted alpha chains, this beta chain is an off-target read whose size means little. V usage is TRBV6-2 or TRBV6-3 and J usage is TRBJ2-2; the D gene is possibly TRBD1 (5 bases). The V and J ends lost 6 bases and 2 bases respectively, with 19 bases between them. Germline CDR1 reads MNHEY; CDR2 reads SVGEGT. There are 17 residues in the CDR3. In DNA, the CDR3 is TGTGCCAGCAGCCCCCTGGGAAGGGGCTTCAACACCGGGGAGCTGTTTTTT. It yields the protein CASSPLGRGFNTGELFF.

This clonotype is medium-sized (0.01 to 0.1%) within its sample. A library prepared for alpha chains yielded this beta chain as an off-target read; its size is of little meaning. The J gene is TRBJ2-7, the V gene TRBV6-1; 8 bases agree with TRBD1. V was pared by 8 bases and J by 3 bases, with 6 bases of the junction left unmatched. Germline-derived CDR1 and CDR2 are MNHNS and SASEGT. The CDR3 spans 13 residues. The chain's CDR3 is CASWTGRNYEQYF. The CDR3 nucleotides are TGTGCCAGCTGGACAGGGAGGAACTACGAGCAGTACTTC.

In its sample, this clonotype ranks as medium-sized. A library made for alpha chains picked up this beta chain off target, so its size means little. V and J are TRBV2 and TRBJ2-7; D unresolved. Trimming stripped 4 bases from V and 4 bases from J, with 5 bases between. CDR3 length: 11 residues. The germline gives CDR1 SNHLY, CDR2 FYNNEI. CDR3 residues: CASSGPYEQYF. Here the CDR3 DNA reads TGTGCCAGCAGTGGGCCGTACGAGCAGTACTTC.

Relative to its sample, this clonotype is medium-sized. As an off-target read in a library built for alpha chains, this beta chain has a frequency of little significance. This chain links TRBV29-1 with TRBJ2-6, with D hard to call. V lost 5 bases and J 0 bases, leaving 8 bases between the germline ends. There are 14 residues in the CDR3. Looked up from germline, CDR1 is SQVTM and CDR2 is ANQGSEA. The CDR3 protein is CSVRWNSGANVLTF. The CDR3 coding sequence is TGCAGCGTTAGATGGAACTCTGGGGCCAACGTCCTGACTTTC.

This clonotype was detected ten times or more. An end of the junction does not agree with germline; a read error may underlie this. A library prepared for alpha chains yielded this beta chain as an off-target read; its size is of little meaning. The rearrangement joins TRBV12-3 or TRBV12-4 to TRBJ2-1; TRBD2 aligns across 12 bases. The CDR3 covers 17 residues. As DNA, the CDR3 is TGTGCCAGCAGTCTAGCGGGAGGGTTTGGAACCTACAATGAGCAGTTCTTC. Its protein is CASSLAGGFGTYNEQFF.

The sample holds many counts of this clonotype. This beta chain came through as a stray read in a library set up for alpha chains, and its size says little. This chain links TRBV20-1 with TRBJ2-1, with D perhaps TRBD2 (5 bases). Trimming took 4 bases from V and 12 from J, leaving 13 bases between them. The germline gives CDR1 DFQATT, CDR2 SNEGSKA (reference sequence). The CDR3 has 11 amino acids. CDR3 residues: CSANRDYGQFF. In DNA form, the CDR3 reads TGCAGTGCTAACCGGGATTATGGGCAGTTCTTC.

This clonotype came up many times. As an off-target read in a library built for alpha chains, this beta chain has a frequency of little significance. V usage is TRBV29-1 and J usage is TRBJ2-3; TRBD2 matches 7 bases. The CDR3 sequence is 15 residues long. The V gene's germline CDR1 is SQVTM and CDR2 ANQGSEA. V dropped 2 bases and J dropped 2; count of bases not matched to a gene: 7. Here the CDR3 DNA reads TGCAGCGTTGAATTGGCTAGCGGAGCCACAGATACGCAGTATTTT. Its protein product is CSVELASGATDTQYF.

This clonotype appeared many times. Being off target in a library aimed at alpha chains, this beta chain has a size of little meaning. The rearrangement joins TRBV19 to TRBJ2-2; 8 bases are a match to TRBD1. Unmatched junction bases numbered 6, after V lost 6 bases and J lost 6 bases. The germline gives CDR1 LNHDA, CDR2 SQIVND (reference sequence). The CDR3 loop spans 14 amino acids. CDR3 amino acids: CASRSDREAGELFF. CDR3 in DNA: TGTGCCAGTAGATCGGACAGGGAGGCCGGGGAGCTGTTTTTT. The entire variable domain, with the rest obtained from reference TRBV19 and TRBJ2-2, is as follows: DGGITQSPKYLFRKEGQNVTLSCEQNLNHDAMYWYRQDPGQGLRLIYYSQIVNDFQKGDIAEGYSVSREKKESFPLTVTSAQKNPTAFYLCASRSDREAGELFFGEGSRLTVL.

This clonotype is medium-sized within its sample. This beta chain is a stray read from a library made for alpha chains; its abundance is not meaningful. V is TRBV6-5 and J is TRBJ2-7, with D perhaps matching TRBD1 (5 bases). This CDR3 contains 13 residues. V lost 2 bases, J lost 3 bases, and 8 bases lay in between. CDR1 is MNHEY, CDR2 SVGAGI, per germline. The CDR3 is CASSYGRVYEQYF. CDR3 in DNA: TGTGCCAGCAGTTACGGCAGGGTCTACGAGCAGTACTTC.

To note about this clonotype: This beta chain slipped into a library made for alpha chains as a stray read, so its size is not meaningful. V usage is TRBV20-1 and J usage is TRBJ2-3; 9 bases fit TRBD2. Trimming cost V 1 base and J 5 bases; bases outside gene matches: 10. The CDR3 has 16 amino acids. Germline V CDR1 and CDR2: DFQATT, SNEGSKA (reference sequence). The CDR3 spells CSARAGSGSVGDTQYF. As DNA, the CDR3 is TGCAGTGCTAGAGCGGGTAGCGGGAGCGTTGGAGATACGCAGTATTTT.

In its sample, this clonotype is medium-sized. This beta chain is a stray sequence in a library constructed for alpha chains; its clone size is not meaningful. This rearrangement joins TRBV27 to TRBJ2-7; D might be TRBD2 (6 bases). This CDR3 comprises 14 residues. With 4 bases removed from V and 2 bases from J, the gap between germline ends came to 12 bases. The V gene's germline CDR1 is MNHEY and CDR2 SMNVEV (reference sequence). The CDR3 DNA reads TGTGCCAGCAGTTCCCGACTAGACCCCTACGAGCAGTACTTC. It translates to CASSSRLDPYEQYF.

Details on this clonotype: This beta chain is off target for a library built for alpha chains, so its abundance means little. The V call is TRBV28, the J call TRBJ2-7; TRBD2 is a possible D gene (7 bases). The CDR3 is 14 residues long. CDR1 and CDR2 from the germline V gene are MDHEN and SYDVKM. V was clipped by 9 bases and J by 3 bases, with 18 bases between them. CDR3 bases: TGTGCCAGTATGACCCGAGGGGGGGTCTACGAGCAGTACTTC. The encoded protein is CASMTRGGVYEQYF.

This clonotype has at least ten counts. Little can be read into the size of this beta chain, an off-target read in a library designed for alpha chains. Written as DNA, the CDR3 is TGTGCCAGCAGTTTTTTGGCTTCTGGCACAGATACGCAGTATTTT. The encoded protein is CASSFLASGTDTQYF. The chain is built from TRBV28 and TRBJ2-3; D unclear. The V and J ends lost 3 bases and 1 base respectively, with 11 bases between them. CDR3 length: 15 residues. Germline-derived CDR1 and CDR2 are MDHEN and SYDVKM.